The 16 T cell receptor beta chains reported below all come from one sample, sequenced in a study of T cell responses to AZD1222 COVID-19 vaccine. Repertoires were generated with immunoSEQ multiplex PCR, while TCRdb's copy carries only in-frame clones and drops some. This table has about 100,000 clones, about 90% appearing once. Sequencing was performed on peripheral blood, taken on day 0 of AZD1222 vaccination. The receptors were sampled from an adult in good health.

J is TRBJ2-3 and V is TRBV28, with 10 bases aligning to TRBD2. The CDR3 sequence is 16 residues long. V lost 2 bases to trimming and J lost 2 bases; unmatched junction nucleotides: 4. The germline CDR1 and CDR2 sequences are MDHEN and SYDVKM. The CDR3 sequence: CASSLLAGVPTDTQYF. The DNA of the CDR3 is TGTGCCAGCAGTTTACTAGCGGGGGTTCCCACAGATACGCAGTATTTT.

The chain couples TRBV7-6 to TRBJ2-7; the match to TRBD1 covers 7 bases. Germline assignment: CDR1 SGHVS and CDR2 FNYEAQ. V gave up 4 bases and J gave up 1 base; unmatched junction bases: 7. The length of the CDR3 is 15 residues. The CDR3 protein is CASSSRQGPSYEQYF. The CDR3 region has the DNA TGTGCCAGCAGCTCCAGACAGGGACCATCCTACGAGCAGTACTTC.

The DNA of the CDR3 is TGTGCCACCAGCGGGGGGGACAGGGGAGGTTTGAGCTCCTATAATTCACCCCTCCACTTT. This translates into CATSGGDRGGLSSYNSPLHF. The rearrangement links TRBV15 to TRBJ1-6; 10 positions agree with TRBD1. J lost 0 bases, V lost 5 bases, and 13 bases had no gene match. The CDR3 covers 20 residues. Germline V CDR1 and CDR2: LNHNV, YYDKDF (reference sequence).

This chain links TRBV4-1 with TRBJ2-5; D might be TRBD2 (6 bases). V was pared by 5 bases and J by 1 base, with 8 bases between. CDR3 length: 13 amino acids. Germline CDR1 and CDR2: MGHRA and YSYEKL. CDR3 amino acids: CASSAGIQETQYF. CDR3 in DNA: TGCGCCAGCAGCGCGGGGATCCAAGAGACCCAGTACTTC.

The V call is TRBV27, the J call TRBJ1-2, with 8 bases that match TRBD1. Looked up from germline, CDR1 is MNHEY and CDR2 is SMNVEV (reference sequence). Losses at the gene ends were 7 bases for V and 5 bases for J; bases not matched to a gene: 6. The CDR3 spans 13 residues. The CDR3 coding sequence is TGTGCCAGCACTAACAGGGGGAGTTATGGCTACACCTTC. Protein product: CASTNRGSYGYTF.

The CDR3, as DNA: TGTGCCAGCTTAAACCCCAGGGACCTTCTTTACACCGGGGAGCTGTTTTTT. Translation: CASLNPRDLLYTGELFF. This sequence joins TRBV19 and TRBJ2-2; D could derive from TRBD1 or TRBD2 (5 bases each). Germline CDR1 reads LNHDA; CDR2 reads SQIVND (reference sequence). V was cut by 9 bases and J by 3 bases, with 23 bases left in between. This CDR3 spans 17 amino acids.

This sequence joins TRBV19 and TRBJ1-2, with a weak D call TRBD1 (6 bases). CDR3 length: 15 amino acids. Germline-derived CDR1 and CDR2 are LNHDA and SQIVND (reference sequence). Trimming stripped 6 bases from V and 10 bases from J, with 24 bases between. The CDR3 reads CASRRGTLGWLDYTF. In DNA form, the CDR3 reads TGTGCCAGTAGACGCGGGACATTAGGTTGGTTAGACTACACCTTC.

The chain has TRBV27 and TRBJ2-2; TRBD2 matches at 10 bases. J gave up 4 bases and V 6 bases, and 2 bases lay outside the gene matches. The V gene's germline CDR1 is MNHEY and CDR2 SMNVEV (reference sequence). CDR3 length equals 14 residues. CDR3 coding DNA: TGTGCCAGCAGATTAGCGGGGGGCACCGGGGAGCTGTTTTTT. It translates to CASRLAGGTGELFF.

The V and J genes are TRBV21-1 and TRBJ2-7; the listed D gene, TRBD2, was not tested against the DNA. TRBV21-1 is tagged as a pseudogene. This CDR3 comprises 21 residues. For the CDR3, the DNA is TGTGCCAGCAGCAAAGAGGTAGACGGGGGTTTCCCAAAGAACAGCTCCTACGAGCAGTACTTC. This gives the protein CASSKEVDGGFPKNSSYEQYF.

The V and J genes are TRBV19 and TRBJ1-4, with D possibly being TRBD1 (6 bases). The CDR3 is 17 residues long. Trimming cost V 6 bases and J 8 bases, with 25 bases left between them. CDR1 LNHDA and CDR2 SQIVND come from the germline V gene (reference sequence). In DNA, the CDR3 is TGTGCCAGTAGCAAAGGGGGTCAGCTCGTGGAGGGCGAAAAACTGTTTTTT. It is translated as CASSKGGQLVEGEKLFF.

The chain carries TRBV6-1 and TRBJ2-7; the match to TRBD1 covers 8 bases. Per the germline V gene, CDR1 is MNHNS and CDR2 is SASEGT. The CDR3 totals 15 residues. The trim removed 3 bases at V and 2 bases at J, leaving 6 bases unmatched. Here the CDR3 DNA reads TGTGCCAGCAGTGACGGACAGGGTGGGCCCTACGAGCAGTACTTC. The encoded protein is CASSDGQGGPYEQYF.

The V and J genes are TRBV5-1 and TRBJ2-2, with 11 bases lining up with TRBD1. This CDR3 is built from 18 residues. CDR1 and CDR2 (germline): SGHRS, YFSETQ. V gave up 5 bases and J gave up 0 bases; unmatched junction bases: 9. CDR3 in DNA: TGCGCCAGCAGGACCGGGACAGGGGGAATCGCGAACACCGGGGAGCTGTTTTTT. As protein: CASRTGTGGIANTGELFF.

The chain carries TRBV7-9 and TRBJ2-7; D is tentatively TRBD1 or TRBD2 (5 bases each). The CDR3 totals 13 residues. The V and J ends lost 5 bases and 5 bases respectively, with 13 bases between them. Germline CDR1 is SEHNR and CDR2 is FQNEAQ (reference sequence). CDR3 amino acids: CASSRDPLDEQYF. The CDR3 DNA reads TGTGCCAGCAGCAGGGACCCTCTTGACGAGCAGTACTTC.

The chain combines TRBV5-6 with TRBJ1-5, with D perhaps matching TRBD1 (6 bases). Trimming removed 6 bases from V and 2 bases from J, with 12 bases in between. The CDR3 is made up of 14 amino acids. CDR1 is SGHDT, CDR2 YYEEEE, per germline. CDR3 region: CASTRRTGNQPQHF. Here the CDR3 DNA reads TGTGCCAGCACCCGGCGGACAGGCAATCAGCCCCAGCATTTT.

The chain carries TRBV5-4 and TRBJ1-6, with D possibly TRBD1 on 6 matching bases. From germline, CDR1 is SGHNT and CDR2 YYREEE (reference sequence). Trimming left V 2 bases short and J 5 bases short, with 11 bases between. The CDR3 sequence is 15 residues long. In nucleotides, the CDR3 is TGTGCCAGCAGCTTAGTACAGGGAAATAATTCACCCCTCCACTTT. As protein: CASSLVQGNNSPLHF.

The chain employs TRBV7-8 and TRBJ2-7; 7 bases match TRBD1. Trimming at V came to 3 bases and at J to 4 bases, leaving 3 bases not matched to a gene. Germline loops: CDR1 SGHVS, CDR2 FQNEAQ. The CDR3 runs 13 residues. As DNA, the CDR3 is TGTGCCAGCAGCTTTGACAGGGCATACGAGCAGTACTTC. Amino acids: CASSFDRAYEQYF.